The rows below give T cell receptor beta chains drawn from one sample of a study of STAT3 mutations in large granular lymphocyte leukemia. The assay was immunoSEQ multiplex PCR, and TCRdb's table has in-frame clones only and misses some. The data show 4,500 to 6,000 clones, roughly 87% seen once. Input material: PBMCs. These receptors all come from a human donor with T large granular lymphocyte leukemia. Some clones in this sample may be carry-over from other donors' samples. CDR3s include the opening cysteine and the closing phenylalanine or tryptophan. Each record gives: clone size, D gene, J gene, V gene, CDR3 DNA, CDR3 protein. A D gene is named only where the DNA matches it firmly. Only part of the rows carry a size: once, few, many, or a class if the clone is expanded.

.,.,TRBJ2-5,TRBV5-4,TGTGCCAGCAGCGTTCGGGAGAGGGAGCCAGAGACCCAGTACTTC,CASSVREREPETQYF
.,TRBD1,TRBJ1-1,TRBV4-1,TGCGCCAGCAACTCAAGGGGGCTTGGAGATGAAGCTTTCTTT,CASNSRGLGDEAFF
.,.,TRBJ1-1,TRBV5-3,TGTGCCAGCAGCCCCGGGACGATAGACACTGAAGCTTTCTTT,CASSPGTIDTEAFF
.,.,TRBJ2-3,TRBV14,TGTGCCAGCAGCGTAAGGGGGGTGCCGACAGGGAGTCGAGCAGATACGCAGTATTTT,CASSVRGVPTGSRADTQYF
.,TRBD1,TRBJ2-3,TRBV18,TGTGCCAGCTCACCAGGCTTACAGGGGACAGATACGCAGTATTTT,CASSPGLQGTDTQYF
.,.,TRBJ1-5,TRBV7-6,TGTGCCAGCAGCTTAGCGGAGGGGGTTAGCAATCAGCCCCAGCATTTT,CASSLAEGVSNQPQHF
once,.,TRBJ2-3,TRBV18,TGTGCCAGCTCACCATCGTCAGGGGGCACAGATACGCAGTATTTT,CASSPSSGGTDTQYF
once,.,TRBJ2-6,TRBV9,TGTGCCAGCAGAGCACCTGGGGCCAACGTCCTGACTTTC,CASRAPGANVLTF
.,.,TRBJ2-2,TRBV11-3,TGTGCCAGCAGCTTAGACCCGACGGGGGAGCTGTTTTTT,CASSLDPTGELFF
.,TRBD1,TRBJ2-3,TRBV5-4,TGTGCCAGCAGCTTGTTGCAGGGGGCAAAGGGGGATACGCAGTATTTT,CASSLLQGAKGDTQYF
.,TRBD1,TRBJ2-5,TRBV7-9,TGTGCCAGCAGCACCGACCGACAGGGTTTGGAGACCCAGTACTTC,CASSTDRQGLETQYF